What follows are 20 T cell receptor beta chains derived from one specimen sequenced in a study of shared clonotypes between healthy human individuals. The repertoire was sequenced with immunoSEQ multiplex PCR; TCRdb's copy has only in-frame clones and lacks some. The sample gives over 2 million clones, roughly 94% of which show up once; around 0.13% is in the top ten. The material sequenced was naive CD4+ T cells sorted from blood. Subset indicated: CD45RA+ positively selected. Receptor source: a man aged 18 to 35 in good health.

The CDR3 nucleotides are TGTGCCAGCAGCTTTACGGGCACAGATACGCAGTATTTT. Translating gives CASSFTGTDTQYF. The J gene is TRBJ2-3, the V gene TRBV11-2; no firm D call. The CDR3 loop spans 13 amino acids. The germline V gene encodes CDR1 SGHAT and CDR2 FQNNGV. The V and J ends lost 3 bases and 1 base respectively, with 5 bases between them. The variable domain in full, completed from reference TRBV11-2 and TRBJ2-3, reads EAGVAQSPRYKIIEKRQSVAFWCNPISGHATLYWYQQILGQGPKLLIQFQNNGVVDDSQLPKDRFSAERLKGVDSTLKIQPAKLEDSAVYLCASSFTGTDTQYFGPGTRLTVL.

V gene TRBV7-2 combines with J gene TRBJ1-2; 9 bases are shared with TRBD1. Germline V CDR1 and CDR2: SGHTA, FQGNSA. The CDR3 loop spans 17 amino acids. Unmatched junction bases numbered 8, after V lost 3 bases and J lost 0 bases. CDR3 sequence: CASSLGTGKGANYGYTF. As DNA, the CDR3 is TGTGCCAGCAGCTTGGGGACAGGGAAAGGAGCTAACTATGGCTACACCTTC.

This clone has only a few counts. The chain couples TRBV6-5 to TRBJ2-7, with D maybe TRBD1 (5 bases). The CDR3 length is 15 residues. V lost 8 bases, J lost 0 bases, and 17 bases lay in between. Germline CDR1 and CDR2: MNHEY and SVGAGI. CDR3 in DNA: TGTGCCAGCCGCCCTTCTAGACAGTTCTCCTACGAGCAGTACTTC. The encoded protein is CASRPSRQFSYEQYF.

The sample holds a few counts of this clone. The chain carries TRBV6-5 and TRBJ1-2, with 7 bases aligning to TRBD1. CDR1 and CDR2 (germline): MNHEY, SVGAGI. Unmatched junction bases numbered 6, after V lost 5 bases and J lost 6 bases. This CDR3 contains 13 residues. CDR3 amino acids: CASSRDRAHGYTF. CDR3 bases: TGTGCCAGCAGTCGAGACAGGGCTCATGGCTACACCTTC.

The chain has TRBV30 and TRBJ1-3; unclear D gene. Germline values: CDR1 GTSNPN, CDR2 SVGIG (reference sequence). V lost 0 bases to trimming and J lost 2 bases, with 11 bases between them. This CDR3 comprises 15 residues. The CDR3 loop is CAWSVADRTGNTIYF. The CDR3 nucleotides are TGTGCCTGGAGTGTTGCAGACCGTACTGGAAACACCATATATTTT.

This chain connects TRBV11-2 to TRBJ1-5; the D is unclear. V shed 0 bases and J shed 6 bases, with 12 bases lying between them. CDR1 is SGHAT and CDR2 is FQNNGV in the germline V gene. This CDR3 is 15 amino acids long. The CDR3 spells CASSLDLGFGQPQHF. Here the CDR3 DNA reads TGTGCCAGCAGCTTAGATTTAGGGTTTGGTCAGCCCCAGCATTTT.

In this sample, this clone turned up once. The chain has TRBV27 and TRBJ2-7; perhaps TRBD2 as D (5 bases). Germline assignment: CDR1 MNHEY and CDR2 SMNVEV (reference sequence). CDR3 length: 11 residues. CDR3 nucleotide sequence: TGTGCGCGGGTAACTTTGTGGGAGCAGTACTTC. It yields the protein CARVTLWEQYF.

Worth noting for this clone: Its ends do not fully match the called genes, so a read error is possible. This rearrangement joins TRBV7-7 to TRBJ2-7, with D perhaps TRBD1 or TRBD2 (6 bases each). In germline, CDR1 is SSHAT, CDR2 FNYEAQ (reference sequence). The CDR3 extends over 13 amino acids. CDR3 nucleotide sequence: TGTGCTAGCAGTCCCGGCAGGGGAGGTGAGCAGTACTTC. Amino acid sequence: CASSPGRGGEQYF.

The chain is built from TRBV7-2 and TRBJ2-2; 14 bases map to TRBD2. Germline V lookup: CDR1 SGHTA, CDR2 FQGNSA. With 5 bases clipped from V and 5 bases from J, the junction kept 10 bases outside the gene matches. The CDR3 has 18 residues. The CDR3 bases are TGTGCCAGCAGCATGAGAGGGACTAGCGGGAGAGGTACCGGGGAGCTGTTTTTT. This translates into CASSMRGTSGRGTGELFF.

The gene calls are TRBV9 and TRBJ2-3, with 8 bases that match TRBD2. Losses at the gene ends were 3 bases for V and 1 base for J; bases not matched to a gene: 4. Germline CDR1 reads SGDLS; CDR2 reads YYNGEE. This CDR3 is 15 amino acids long. In DNA, the CDR3 is TGTGCCAGCAGCGCGGGGGGGCCAGGCACAGATACGCAGTATTTT. Translation gives CASSAGGPGTDTQYF.

Points on this clone: Within the sample, other DNA sequences also encode this same CDR3. V gene TRBV6-6 combines with J gene TRBJ2-6; tentatively, D is TRBD2 (5 bases). Trimming left V 3 bases short and J 0 bases short, with 6 bases between. The CDR3 is 15 residues long. The germline V gene has CDR1 MNHNY and CDR2 SVGAGI (reference sequence). The CDR3 bases are TGTGCCAGCAGTTATGGGAGCTCTGGGGCCAACGTCCTGACTTTC. Its translation: CASSYGSSGANVLTF.

The gene calls are TRBV7-2 and TRBJ2-1; 8 nucleotides match TRBD1. CDR1 is SGHTA and CDR2 is FQGNSA in the germline V gene. The length of the CDR3 is 15 residues. The V gene end was trimmed by 5 bases and the J gene end by 4 bases; junction bases not matched to a gene: 7. CDR3 region: CASSTDRGSYNEQFF. DNA of the CDR3: TGTGCCAGCAGCACCGACAGGGGATCATACAATGAGCAGTTCTTC.

J is TRBJ2-5 and V is TRBV7-2; tentatively, D is TRBD2 (5 bases). The CDR3 consists of 16 residues. Germline V gives CDR1 SGHTA, CDR2 FQGNSA. Trimming took off 6 bases at V and 1 base at J, with 18 bases between the two ends. The CDR3 here is CASSLRGLAVQETQYF. The CDR3, as DNA: TGTGCCAGCAGTCTCCGTGGGCTAGCCGTCCAAGAGACCCAGTACTTC.

V is TRBV2 and J is TRBJ2-1, with 10 nucleotides matching TRBD2. Unmatched junction bases numbered 7, after V lost 7 bases and J lost 7 bases. The germline gives CDR1 SNHLY, CDR2 FYNNEI. The length of the CDR3 is 14 residues. The CDR3 sequence is CASTRLAGLNEQFF. The DNA of the CDR3 is TGTGCCAGCACGCGACTAGCGGGCCTGAATGAGCAGTTCTTC.

CDR3 in amino acids: CASSVTGTNTIYF. The CDR3 DNA follows: TGTGCCAGCAGTGTCACAGGAACGAACACCATATATTTT. This chain joins TRBV25-1 and TRBJ1-3, with D perhaps TRBD1 (5 bases). Germline V gene sequence: CDR1 MGHDK, CDR2 SYGVNS. V was clipped by 4 bases and J by 7 bases, with 11 bases between them. The CDR3 is 13 residues long.

The chain is built from TRBV30 and TRBJ1-3; D unresolved. The CDR3 extends over 14 amino acids. Trimming removed 0 bases at V and 2 bases at J, with 8 bases between. CDR1 and CDR2 (germline): GTSNPN, SVGIG (reference sequence). The CDR3 bases are TGTGCCTGGAGTGTAGGGAGTACTGGAAACACCATATATTTT. It translates to CAWSVGSTGNTIYF.

The V and J genes are TRBV27 and TRBJ2-2; tentatively, D is TRBD2 (5 bases). From germline, CDR1 is MNHEY and CDR2 SMNVEV (reference sequence). With 0 bases removed from V and 6 bases from J, the gap between germline ends came to 5 bases. The CDR3 sequence is 13 residues long. In nucleotides, the CDR3 is TGTGCCAGCAGTTTATCGAGGGCCGGGGAGCTGTTTTTT. Amino acids: CASSLSRAGELFF.

This chain links TRBV27 with TRBJ1-1, with D possibly TRBD1 on 6 matching bases. Germline V gene data show CDR1 as MNHEY and CDR2 as SMNVEV (reference sequence). CDR3 length: 16 amino acids. The V end lost 5 bases, the J end lost 4 bases, and 20 bases lay between the germline ends. CDR3 DNA: TGTGCCAGCAGTCAAGGGGGTATGTTGGCCTTCACTGAAGCTTTCTTT. This codes for CASSQGGMLAFTEAFF.

This chain links TRBV5-4 with TRBJ2-3; D is uncertain. The germline V gene encodes CDR1 SGHNT and CDR2 YYREEE (reference sequence). CDR3 length: 15 residues. Trimming stripped 0 bases from V and 2 bases from J, with 10 bases between. The CDR3 sequence is CASSLGQDLTDTQYF. The CDR3 DNA reads as TGTGCCAGCAGCTTGGGGCAGGACCTCACAGATACGCAGTATTTT.

The V call is TRBV6-1, the J call TRBJ1-2; 8 nucleotides match TRBD1. This CDR3 contains 14 residues. The V segment lost 6 bases and the J segment 4 bases; nucleotides outside the gene matches: 7. Germline V gene lookup returns CDR1 MNHNS and CDR2 SASEGT. The CDR3 DNA sequence: TGTGCCAGCAGGGAGGACAGGGCGAGCTATGGCTACACCTTC. Its protein is CASREDRASYGYTF.